The clone carrying this T cell receptor beta chain has a handful of counts. Its target is not known. The data derive from a study of T cell repertoires in cytomegalovirus infection. Study information: CMV infection plus the matching HLA type was flagged by public TCR beta signatures.

One entry per CDR3 protein, called by TCRdb with MiXCR from the reads. The table includes hundreds of thousands of distinct CDR3 sequences, 35% to 45% detected once. Deletions cut 1 base from V and 9 bases from J, with 4 bases between. The CDR3 sequence is 11 residues long. Germline CDR1 and CDR2: SGHTA and FQGNSA. Study outcomes and limitations: It was HLA-C-restricted CMV-specific TCR beta clonotypes that dominated the response ex vivo.

The J gene is TRBJ2-1, the V gene TRBV7-2; D uncertain. The TCR originated in a human donor in good health (CMV status not recorded). Some clones in this sample may be carry-over from other donors' samples. Input material: PBMCs. CDR3 coding DNA: TGTGCCAGCAGCTTAGTTCGTGAGCAGTTCTTC. It encodes CASSLVREQFF.